This entry lists 29 T cell receptor beta chains sequenced from one sample in a study of graft-versus-host responses after intestinal transplantation. Profiling relied on immunoSEQ multiplex PCR, and the TCRdb table lists in-frame clones only, not all of them. The repertoire holds about 45,000 clones, with over 75% as singletons. The material sequenced was PBMCs, taken 524 days after transplant. The receptors originated from a human patient who received an intestinal transplant, so some T cells may come from the graft donor.

The rearrangement uses TRBV5-6 and TRBJ1-1, with a tentative D call TRBD1 (5 bases). The V gene lost 0 bases and the J gene lost 4 bases, with 16 bases spanning the gap. There are 16 residues in the CDR3. Germline lookup yields CDR1 SGHDT and CDR2 YYEEEE. In DNA, the CDR3 is TGTGCCAGCAGCTTGGTGCGGGGCAAATCGGGCACTGAAGCTTTCTTT. This sequence encodes CASSLVRGKSGTEAFF.

The chain links TRBV19 to TRBJ1-1; perhaps TRBD1 as D (5 bases). The CDR3 runs to 15 residues. V was pared by 3 bases and J by 4 bases, with 15 bases between. From germline, CDR1 is LNHDA and CDR2 SQIVND (reference sequence). In DNA form, the CDR3 reads TGTGCCAGTAGTATTAATGGGGCCCGGGGCACTGAAGCTTTCTTT. Protein: CASSINGARGTEAFF.

The J gene is TRBJ2-4, the V gene TRBV28; D gene ambiguous. This CDR3 has 16 amino acids. V gave up 5 bases and J gave up 1 base, with 15 bases separating them. Germline V gene lookup returns CDR1 MDHEN and CDR2 SYDVKM. The CDR3 sequence: CASSTLGIGAKNIQYF. In DNA form, the CDR3 reads TGTGCCAGCAGTACCCTAGGGATCGGGGCCAAAAACATTCAGTACTTC. The variable domain in full, completed from reference TRBV28 and TRBJ2-4, reads DVKVTQSSRYLVKRTGEKVFLECVQDMDHENMFWYRQDPGLGLRLIYFSYDVKMKEKGDIPEGYSVSREKKERFSLILESASTNQTSMYLCASSTLGIGAKNIQYFGAGTRLSVL.

The chain is built from TRBV7-7 and TRBJ2-3; 10 bases line up with TRBD1. The V gene end was trimmed by 5 bases and the J gene end by 5 bases; junction bases not matched to a gene: 7. Germline-derived CDR1 and CDR2 are SSHAT and FNYEAQ (reference sequence). CDR3 length: 15 amino acids. DNA for the CDR3: TGTGCCAGCAGCCCCGGGACAGGGGACGAAGATACGCAGTATTTT. Translating it yields CASSPGTGDEDTQYF. The full variable domain, completed using reference TRBV7-7 and TRBJ2-3, is GAGVSQSPRYKVTKRGQDVTLRCDPISSHATLYWYQQALGQGPEFLTYFNYEAQPDKSGLPSDRFSAERPEGSISTLTIQRTEQRDSAMYRCASSPGTGDEDTQYFGPGTRLTVL.

The chain links TRBV13 to TRBJ2-1; a possible D gene is TRBD2 (5 bases). This CDR3 contains 15 residues. Germline CDR1 PRHDT, CDR2 FYEKMQ (reference sequence). Trimming took off 5 bases at V and 2 bases at J, with 13 bases between the two ends. CDR3 protein: CASSKPSGPYNEQFF. The CDR3, as DNA: TGTGCCAGCAGCAAACCAAGCGGCCCCTACAATGAGCAGTTCTTC.

In its sample, this clone was seen once. This chain uses TRBV27 with TRBJ2-7; TRBD2 aligns across 7 bases. V shed 5 bases, J shed 3 bases, and the junction held 10 bases outside the gene matches. CDR1 is MNHEY and CDR2 is SMNVEV in the germline V gene (reference sequence). This CDR3 is built from 15 residues. CDR3 sequence (DNA): TGTGCCAGCAGTATGGCGGGGGACCCTTACTACGAGCAGTACTTC. Its translation: CASSMAGDPYYEQYF.

The rearrangement joins TRBV29-1 to TRBJ2-7, with 11 positions matching TRBD2. This CDR3 is built from 13 residues. J gave up 6 bases and V 4 bases, and 5 bases lay outside the gene matches. Germline CDR1 SQVTM, CDR2 ANQGSEA. Here the CDR3 DNA reads TGCAGCGTTGTACGGCTAGCGGGAGGCGAGCAGTACTTC. It encodes CSVVRLAGGEQYF.

This chain uses TRBV28 with TRBJ2-1; the D is unclear. The V and J ends lost 2 bases and 0 bases respectively, with 8 bases between them. CDR1 MDHEN and CDR2 SYDVKM come from the germline V gene. This CDR3 region has 15 residues. This CDR3 reads CASSLPQPSYNEQFF. The CDR3 DNA follows: TGTGCCAGCAGTTTACCCCAACCCTCCTACAATGAGCAGTTCTTC.

The J gene is TRBJ1-1, the V gene TRBV18; 9 nucleotides agree with TRBD1. CDR1 and CDR2 from the germline V gene are KGHSH and LQKENI. V was clipped by 2 bases and J by 2 bases; unmatched bases: 6. The CDR3 is made up of 16 amino acids. The CDR3 nucleotides read TGTGCCAGCTCACCATTGGACAGGGGTGGCAACACTGAAGCTTTCTTT. This gives the protein CASSPLDRGGNTEAFF.

This CDR3 reads CASSQESSFTEAFF. The CDR3 coding sequence is TGTGCCAGCAGCCAAGAGAGCTCGTTCACTGAAGCTTTCTTT. The genes are TRBV4-2 and TRBJ1-1; D is undetermined. Per germline, CDR1 LGHNA and CDR2 YNFKEQ. With 0 bases removed from V and 4 bases from J, the gap between germline ends came to 9 bases. CDR3 size: 14 residues.

The rearrangement joins TRBV29-1 to TRBJ1-5; TRBD1 might be the D (6 bases). CDR1 is SQVTM and CDR2 is ANQGSEA in the germline V gene. The V gene lost 4 bases and the J gene lost 6 bases, with 13 bases spanning the gap. The CDR3 covers 13 residues. CDR3 region: CSVAPGAGQPQHF. DNA for the CDR3: TGCAGCGTTGCCCCAGGGGCGGGTCAGCCCCAGCATTTT.

The genes are TRBV10-3 and TRBJ1-2, with TRBD1 as a possible D gene (5 bases). CDR1 and CDR2 (germline): ENHRY, SYGVKD. V was cut by 4 bases and J by 5 bases, with 14 bases left in between. The CDR3 totals 14 residues. The CDR3 region is CAISGEGKKYGYTF. CDR3 sequence (DNA): TGTGCCATCAGTGGGGAGGGGAAGAAGTATGGCTACACCTTC.

This clone was found once. V is TRBV11-2 and J is TRBJ1-4; D gene uncertain. Germline-derived CDR1 and CDR2 are SGHAT and FQNNGV. This CDR3 region has 15 residues. The germline V and J ends were trimmed by 1 base and 1 base, with 7 bases remaining between them. The CDR3 DNA is TGTGCCAGCAGCTTAGTATCCGGAACTAATGAAAAACTGTTTTTT. Encoded protein: CASSLVSGTNEKLFF. The whole variable domain, remainder taken from reference TRBV11-2 and TRBJ1-4, is EAGVAQSPRYKIIEKRQSVAFWCNPISGHATLYWYQQILGQGPKLLIQFQNNGVVDDSQLPKDRFSAERLKGVDSTLKIQPAKLEDSAVYLCASSLVSGTNEKLFFGSGTQLSVL.

The rearrangement links TRBV29-1 to TRBJ2-6; D is undetermined. Germline V gene sequence: CDR1 SQVTM, CDR2 ANQGSEA. Trimming shortened V by 3 bases and J by 0 bases, and 9 bases separated the two germline ends. The CDR3 is 15 residues long. The CDR3 loop is CSVDDWISGANVLTF. CDR3 nucleotide sequence: TGCAGCGTTGACGACTGGATCTCTGGGGCCAACGTCCTGACTTTC.

The chain carries TRBV23-1 and TRBJ2-1; possibly TRBD1 for D (5 bases). TRBV23-1 is labeled an ORF, and its function is uncertain. This CDR3 is built from 16 residues. V lost 7 bases and J lost 2, with 18 bases in between. DNA of the CDR3: TGCGCCAGCACCTCAATAGGCAGGGAACCCTACAATGAGCAGTTCTTC. This sequence encodes CASTSIGREPYNEQFF.

V and J are TRBV28 and TRBJ2-1, with TRBD1 identical over 7 bases. V shed 3 bases, J shed 6 bases, and the junction held 14 bases outside the gene matches. Germline CDR1 and CDR2: MDHEN and SYDVKM. The CDR3 is 17 residues long. The CDR3 region has the DNA TGTGCCAGCAGTTTTCCGCAGGGGGACCCCCTCCCCAATGAGCAGTTCTTC. Its translation: CASSFPQGDPLPNEQFF.

The gene calls are TRBV29-1 and TRBJ1-1, with D perhaps TRBD1 (5 bases). Germline V gene data show CDR1 as SQVTM and CDR2 as ANQGSEA. The CDR3 consists of 14 residues. The ends were cut back, 6 bases at V and 4 bases at J, with 18 bases in the middle. The CDR3 sequence: CSVHRRGEGTEAFF. DNA for the CDR3: TGCAGCGTCCACCGAAGGGGCGAGGGCACTGAAGCTTTCTTT.

The chain links TRBV28 to TRBJ1-3; possibly TRBD1 for D (6 bases). Trimming left V 7 bases short and J 1 base short, with 17 bases between. Per the germline V gene, CDR1 is MDHEN and CDR2 is SYDVKM. CDR3 size: 16 residues. The CDR3 DNA reads as TGTGCCAGCACCATATCCCTCGGACAGTCTGGAAACACCATATATTTT. It is translated as CASTISLGQSGNTIYF.

The chain joins TRBV30 to TRBJ2-1, with 11 bases fitting TRBD2. CDR3 length: 17 residues. Germline V gives CDR1 GTSNPN, CDR2 SVGIG (reference sequence). J was trimmed by 4 bases and V by 1 base; bases with no gene match: 9. The CDR3 protein is CAWSAGLAGGPYNEQFF. DNA for the CDR3: TGTGCCTGGAGTGCTGGCCTAGCGGGAGGACCGTACAATGAGCAGTTCTTC.

In this sample, this clone turned up once. The CDR3 DNA reads TGTGCCAGTAGAATTCAACAGGGAGTCAATCAGCCCCAGCATTTT. Its translation is CASRIQQGVNQPQHF. This chain links TRBV19 with TRBJ1-5; perhaps TRBD1 as D (6 bases). Germline V gene data show CDR1 as LNHDA and CDR2 as SQIVND (reference sequence). V was clipped by 6 bases and J by 3 bases, with 15 bases between them. The CDR3 runs 15 residues.

This rearrangement joins TRBV5-6 to TRBJ1-2; D not certain. CDR1 and CDR2 (germline): SGHDT, YYEEEE. V was pared by 3 bases and J by 4 bases, with 7 bases between. The CDR3 runs to 12 residues. The CDR3 sequence is CASSYAVYGYTF. The CDR3 DNA is TGTGCCAGCAGCTACGCAGTCTATGGCTACACCTTC.

The chain recombines TRBV5-4 with TRBJ2-7, with unresolved D. The germline gives CDR1 SGHNT, CDR2 YYREEE (reference sequence). The CDR3 extends over 16 amino acids. V was clipped by 1 base and J by 2 bases, with 16 bases between them. CDR3 region: CASSLKAPQLTYEQYF. CDR3 DNA sequence: TGTGCCAGCAGCTTGAAGGCTCCCCAACTCACCTACGAGCAGTACTTC.

The gene calls are TRBV5-4 and TRBJ1-4, with TRBD1 identical over 9 bases. V shed 4 bases and J 8 bases; nucleotides not matched to a gene: 12. CDR3 length: 16 residues. Germline lookup yields CDR1 SGHNT and CDR2 YYREEE (reference sequence). In DNA form, the CDR3 reads TGTGCCAGCAGCGCGCCGAACACAGGGGGCGAAGAAAAACTGTTTTTT. Its protein product is CASSAPNTGGEEKLFF.

The chain recombines TRBV11-3 with TRBJ2-1, with a possible D match to TRBD2 (5 bases). The CDR3 consists of 15 residues. Looked up from germline, CDR1 is SGHNT and CDR2 is YENEEA. V was shortened by 1 base and J by 3 bases, with 10 bases between the two germline ends. The CDR3 DNA is TGTGCCAGCAGCTTAGGCAGCGGATACTACAATGAGCAGTTCTTC. As protein: CASSLGSGYYNEQFF. The whole variable domain, remainder taken from reference TRBV11-3 and TRBJ2-1, is EAGVVQSPRYKIIEKKQPVAFWCNPISGHNTLYWYLQNLGQGPELLIRYENEEAVDDSQLPKDRFSAERLKGVDSTLKIQPAELGDSAVYLCASSLGSGYYNEQFFGPGTRLTVL.

This clone was observed once. The V and J genes are TRBV5-6 and TRBJ1-5; D is possibly TRBD1 (6 bases). The germline CDR1 and CDR2 sequences are SGHDT and YYEEEE. V gave up 0 bases and J gave up 7 bases, with 11 bases separating them. The CDR3 runs 14 residues. Written as DNA, the CDR3 is TGTGCCAGCAGCTTGGGCAGGGGATACCAGCCCCAGCATTTT. It encodes CASSLGRGYQPQHF.

The chain links TRBV7-9 to TRBJ2-7; no clear D. The V gene's germline CDR1 is SEHNR and CDR2 FQNEAQ (reference sequence). The V gene lost 1 base and the J gene lost 3 bases, with 10 bases spanning the gap. This CDR3 is built from 14 residues. The CDR3 DNA reads as TGTGCCAGCAGCTTAGGGTTCAAGGTCTACGAGCAGTACTTC. This gives the protein CASSLGFKVYEQYF. Using reference TRBV7-9 and TRBJ2-7 for the parts outside the CDR3, the full variable domain is DTGVSQNPRHKITKRGQNVTFRCDPISEHNRLYWYRQTLGQGPEFLTYFQNEAQLEKSRLLSDRFSAERPKGSFSTLEIQRTEQGDSAMYLCASSLGFKVYEQYFGPGTRLTVT.

V and J are TRBV19 and TRBJ2-7, with D possibly matching TRBD1 (6 bases). V shed 2 bases and J shed 3 bases, with 14 bases lying between them. The germline V gene has CDR1 LNHDA and CDR2 SQIVND (reference sequence). This CDR3 spans 15 amino acids. Written as DNA, the CDR3 is TGTGCCAGTAGTATACTACAGGGAACACTCTACGAGCAGTACTTC. As protein: CASSILQGTLYEQYF.

This clone has more than one count but fewer than ten. The genes are TRBV10-3 and TRBJ2-3; 10 bases fit TRBD1. Germline CDR1 is ENHRY and CDR2 is SYGVKD. With 4 bases clipped from V and 5 bases from J, the junction kept 9 bases outside the gene matches. The CDR3 spans 16 residues. The CDR3 DNA is TGTGCCATCAGTGTTAGGACAGGGGGTTACGGAGATACGCAGTATTTT. It translates to CAISVRTGGYGDTQYF.

The chain carries TRBV12-1 and TRBJ2-7; the table calls TRBD2, which could not be checked here. TRBV12-1 is tagged as a pseudogene. This CDR3 has 18 residues. The CDR3 region has the DNA TGTGCCAGCAGCTTTGTGGATACGGGGGGGACAATTAAATACGAGCAGTACTTC. It specifies CASSFVDTGGTIKYEQYF.